This T cell receptor (beta chain) is from a study of T cell repertoires in ileal Crohn's disease. Notes on the study in general: Clonal expansions were more frequent in active smokers than non-smokers at surgery.

Time point in this sample: neoterminal ileum biopsy at postoperative endoscopy, about 6 months after surgery. On this clone itself: Its specificity is unknown.

Clones were sequenced by immunoSEQ multiplex PCR, and TCRdb holds only the in-frame ones, with some missing. The table shows about 13,000 clones, with around 78% occurring only once. J gave up 2 bases and V 4 bases, and 5 bases lay outside the gene matches. CDR3 size: 13 residues. CDR1 and CDR2 (germline): SQVTM, ANQGSEA. This TCR was sampled from an adult with Crohn's disease. The rearrangement uses TRBV29-1 and TRBJ2-7, with 7 bases aligning to TRBD1. Sequences were obtained from ileal tissue. The CDR3 spells CSVADREPYEQYF. CDR3 sequence (DNA): TGCAGCGTTGCTGACAGGGAACCCTACGAGCAGTACTTC.